Listed below are T cell receptor beta chains from one sample, sequenced in a study of T cells in Graves' hyperthyroidism and ophthalmopathy. MiXCR, run by TCRdb on the multiplex PCR reads, gives a single entry per CDR3 protein. This table has hundreds of thousands of distinct CDR3 sequences, approximately 24% appearing once. Sequencing input: blood. Every receptor here comes from a woman aged 25-40 years with Graves' ophthalmopathy. The conserved cysteine and the conserved F or W are not part of the CDR3 here. A D gene is named only where the DNA matches it firmly.

j_gene,v_gene,d_gene,CDR3aa
TRBJ2-7,TRBV7-2,-,ASSLGGPNYEQY
TRBJ2-7,TRBV2,-,ASRFNYEQY
TRBJ1-1,TRBV18,-,ASSPPTVNTEAF
TRBJ2-5,TRBV7-9,TRBD2,ASSFSGTRQETQY
TRBJ1-2,TRBV2,TRBD1,ASRGQAAHLYT
TRBJ2-2,TRBV6-1,-,ASTPGVNTGELF
TRBJ2-5,TRBV29-1,-,SADLSPQETQY
TRBJ2-5,TRBV12-3/TRBV12-4,TRBD2,ASRGYPGLAGGLQGTQY
TRBJ2-7,TRBV5-6,-,ASSFAPRGNHEQY
TRBJ1-1,TRBV15,-,ATSRDRGMNTEAF
TRBJ2-7,TRBV30,TRBD1,AWGDSSYEQY
TRBJ1-2,TRBV12-3/TRBV12-4,TRBD1,ASSLLGQGTGYT
TRBJ1-1,TRBV12-3/TRBV12-4,-,ASSLFLDNRGLNTEAF
TRBJ1-2,TRBV11-2,TRBD1,ASSRTGDLNYGYT
TRBJ1-1,TRBV6-1,-,ASSPSASTEAF
TRBJ1-2,TRBV7-8,-,ASSLGVGAYGYT
TRBJ2-5,TRBV7-8,TRBD1,ASSLQTTFGQGQETQY
TRBJ1-1,TRBV2,-,ASTSHWNTEAF
TRBJ2-5,TRBV5-1,-,ASSLDTETQY
TRBJ1-2,TRBV12-3/TRBV12-4,-,ASSFMAGPYGYT
TRBJ1-1,TRBV4-1,-,ASSQGFGTNTEAF
TRBJ1-1,TRBV6-1,-,AARTLMNTEAF
TRBJ1-1,TRBV6-1,-,ASREGFSEAF
TRBJ1-6,TRBV6-1,-,ASSEIGLNSPLH
TRBJ1-1,TRBV24-1,-,ATSDGVGTEAF
TRBJ2-7,TRBV6-1,-,ASSEAGLRYEQY